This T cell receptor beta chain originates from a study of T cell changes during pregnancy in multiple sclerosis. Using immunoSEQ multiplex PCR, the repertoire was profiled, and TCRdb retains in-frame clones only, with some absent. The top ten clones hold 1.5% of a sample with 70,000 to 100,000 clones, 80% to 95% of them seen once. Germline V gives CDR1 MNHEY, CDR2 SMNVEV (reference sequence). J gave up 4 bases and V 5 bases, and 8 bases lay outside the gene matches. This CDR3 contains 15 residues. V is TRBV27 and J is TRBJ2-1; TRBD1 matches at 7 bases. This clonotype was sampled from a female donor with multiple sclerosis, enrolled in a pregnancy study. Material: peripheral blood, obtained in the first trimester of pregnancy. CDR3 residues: CASSGMIQGYNEQFF. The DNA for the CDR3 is TGTGCCAGCAGTGGGATGATACAGGGGTACAATGAGCAGTTCTTC.